The 30 T cell receptor beta chains in this list originate from one sample, sequenced in a study of chemoradiotherapy in HPV16-positive cancers. Sequenced by immunoSEQ multiplex PCR; TCRdb stores in-frame clones only, minus some. The sample yields around 9,200 clones, approximately 78% seen once. This sample was obtained from a patient who underwent chemoradiotherapy. The receptor set was obtained from a human donor with HPV-associated anogenital cancer.

V usage is TRBV19 and J usage is TRBJ2-7, with 9 bases that match TRBD1. V lost 7 bases, J lost 3 bases, and 7 bases stayed unmatched. The CDR3 has 14 residues. Germline V gives CDR1 LNHDA, CDR2 SQIVND (reference sequence). DNA of the CDR3: TGTGCCAGTAACCCGACAGGGGGTATCTACGAGCAGTACTTC. Its translation: CASNPTGGIYEQYF.

This rearrangement joins TRBV27 to TRBJ2-1; D perhaps matches TRBD2 (6 bases). CDR1 MNHEY and CDR2 SMNVEV come from the germline V gene (reference sequence). The CDR3 extends over 16 amino acids. With 6 bases removed from V and 0 bases from J, the gap between germline ends came to 15 bases. The CDR3 loop is CASSSRLGSSYNEQFF. The CDR3 DNA is TGTGCCAGCAGCTCAAGACTCGGGAGCTCCTACAATGAGCAGTTCTTC.

CDR3 nucleotide sequence: TGTGCCAGCAGTTACGCCAGGGGGGCCGCCTATGGCTACACCTTC. The encoded protein is CASSYARGAAYGYTF. V usage is TRBV6-5 and J usage is TRBJ1-2, with 7 bases matching TRBD1. The CDR3 sequence is 15 residues long. Per germline, CDR1 MNHEY and CDR2 SVGAGI. Trimming cost V 2 bases and J 4 bases; bases outside gene matches: 7.

The genes are TRBV6-5 and TRBJ1-4; perhaps TRBD1 as D (6 bases). Trimming pared 6 bases from V and 4 bases from J, leaving 12 bases between. Looked up from germline, CDR1 is MNHEY and CDR2 is SVGAGI. This CDR3 is 14 amino acids long. The CDR3 region is CASRPGQRNEKLFF. The CDR3 DNA reads as TGTGCCAGCAGACCGGGACAACGTAATGAAAAACTGTTTTTT.

The chain employs TRBV6-1 and TRBJ1-2; unclear D gene. Trimming pared 8 bases from V and 8 bases from J, leaving 18 bases between. There are 13 residues in the CDR3. The germline gives CDR1 MNHNS, CDR2 SASEGT. The CDR3 spells CASLPGRVRGYTF. CDR3 nucleotides: TGTGCCAGCTTACCGGGTAGGGTGCGCGGCTACACCTTC.

This clone appeared a single time. The chain combines TRBV7-3 with TRBJ2-5; TRBD1 aligns across 8 bases. Per the germline V gene, CDR1 is SGHTA and CDR2 is FQGTGA. Germline trimming cut 5 bases from V and 0 bases from J; bases unmatched to any gene: 8. CDR3 length: 16 amino acids. The CDR3 region has the DNA TGTGCCAGCAGCCCCGGGACAGGATACAACCAAGAGACCCAGTACTTC. Translation gives CASSPGTGYNQETQYF.

V is TRBV29-1 and J is TRBJ1-4; D is uncertain. The V end lost 0 bases, the J end lost 7 bases, and 12 bases lay between the germline ends. Germline-derived CDR1 and CDR2 are SQVTM and ANQGSEA. The CDR3 extends over 14 amino acids. The CDR3: CSVEDRVLGEKLFF. For the CDR3, the DNA is TGCAGCGTTGAAGATCGAGTCCTAGGTGAAAAACTGTTTTTT.

The chain is built from TRBV25-1 and TRBJ1-4; D uncertain. The CDR3 has 17 residues. The V end lost 6 bases, the J end lost 3 bases, and 20 bases lay between the germline ends. The V gene's germline CDR1 is MGHDK and CDR2 SYGVNS. CDR3: CASSRRGGSDANEKLFF. For the CDR3, the DNA is TGTGCCAGCAGCCGTCGGGGAGGGAGCGATGCTAATGAAAAACTGTTTTTT.

V usage is TRBV5-1 and J usage is TRBJ2-1, with D unresolved. The CDR3 sequence is 15 residues long. Germline V gene data show CDR1 as SGHRS and CDR2 as YFSETQ. Deletions cut 4 bases from V and 7 bases from J, with 18 bases between. DNA of the CDR3: TGCGCCAGCAGCCAGGAGATCTTGAGCGTAAATGAGCAGTTCTTC. The encoded protein is CASSQEILSVNEQFF.

The chain carries TRBV4-2 and TRBJ2-5; D remains unclear. The germline V gene encodes CDR1 LGHNA and CDR2 YNFKEQ. This CDR3 region has 12 residues. The germline V and J ends were trimmed by 0 bases and 5 bases, with 4 bases remaining between them. CDR3 coding DNA: TGTGCCAGCAGCCAAGAACGGGAGACCCAGTACTTC. Its protein product is CASSQERETQYF.

This clone was recorded a few times. The chain recombines TRBV5-1 with TRBJ1-1, with 7 bases lining up with TRBD1. The trim removed 6 bases at V and 2 bases at J, leaving 4 bases unmatched. The CDR3 runs 13 residues. In germline, CDR1 is SGHRS, CDR2 YFSETQ. Here the CDR3 reads CASMDRFNTEAFF. For the CDR3, the DNA is TGCGCCAGCATGGACAGGTTCAACACTGAAGCTTTCTTT.

This clone was counted a few times. The rearrangement uses TRBV18 and TRBJ2-5; D uncertain. Germline values: CDR1 KGHSH, CDR2 LQKENI. This CDR3 has 11 residues. V lost 4 bases, J lost 2 bases, and 2 bases lay in between. The DNA for the CDR3 is TGTGCCAGCTCACGTCAAGAGACCCAGTACTTC. This translates into CASSRQETQYF.

The V call is TRBV5-5, the J call TRBJ2-7; D is uncertain. The CDR3 is 13 amino acids. V lost 1 base and J lost 1, with 6 bases in between. The germline V gene has CDR1 SGHKS and CDR2 YYEKEE (reference sequence). CDR3 in DNA: TGTGCCAGCAGCTTGTGGCAGTCCTACGAGCAGTACTTC. It is translated as CASSLWQSYEQYF.

The CDR3: CASREGGYNVGELFF. The CDR3 nucleotides read TGTGCCAGCAGGGAGGGGGGCTATAATGTCGGGGAGCTGTTTTTT. V and J are TRBV5-4 and TRBJ2-2, with D tentatively TRBD1 or TRBD2 (6 bases each). CDR3 length equals 15 residues. The germline V and J ends were trimmed by 5 bases and 7 bases, with 18 bases remaining between them. Germline CDR1 and CDR2: SGHNT and YYREEE (reference sequence).

The rearrangement joins TRBV25-1 to TRBJ2-7, with D possibly TRBD1 on 5 matching bases. This CDR3 is 12 amino acids long. Per germline, CDR1 MGHDK and CDR2 SYGVNS. V was shortened by 7 bases and J by 3 bases, with 10 bases between the two germline ends. CDR3 nucleotide sequence: TGTGCCAGCACTGACAGAAACTACGAGCAGTACTTC. This encodes CASTDRNYEQYF.

This clone was detected once. The gene calls are TRBV7-3 and TRBJ1-1; 7 nucleotides agree with TRBD1. Germline CDR1 reads SGHTA; CDR2 reads FQGTGA. This CDR3 is 18 amino acids long. Trimming removed 0 bases from V and 0 bases from J; junction bases left unmatched: 10. This CDR3 is CASSLTGGVPSLNTEAFF. Here the CDR3 DNA reads TGTGCCAGCAGCTTAACAGGGGGCGTTCCTTCCCTGAACACTGAAGCTTTCTTT.

The V call is TRBV21-1, the J call TRBJ1-4; the table assigns TRBD1, which was not confirmed against the DNA. TRBV21-1 is marked as a pseudogene. The CDR3 runs to 13 residues. The DNA of the CDR3 is TGTGCCAGCAGCAAAGCCCAGGGGGGAAAACTGTTTTTT. Its protein product is CASSKAQGGKLFF.

CDR3 bases: TGTGCCAGCAGTTCAGGACTAGCGGGGGGACAAGAGACCCAGTACTTC. This gives the protein CASSSGLAGGQETQYF. The chain links TRBV2 to TRBJ2-5, with 14 bases fitting TRBD2. The CDR3 consists of 16 residues. Germline CDR1 SNHLY, CDR2 FYNNEI. V was pared by 5 bases and J by 2 bases, with 4 bases of the junction left unmatched.

The chain links TRBV6-5 to TRBJ1-5; 8 nucleotides agree with TRBD1. There are 14 residues in the CDR3. Germline V lookup: CDR1 MNHEY, CDR2 SVGAGI. After removal of 6 bases from V and 9 bases from J, the junction contained 10 bases not matched to a gene. The CDR3 here is CASSLDRVTWPQHF. CDR3 DNA sequence: TGTGCCAGCAGCTTGGACAGGGTTACTTGGCCCCAGCATTTT.

The rearrangement joins TRBV7-9 to TRBJ1-4; perhaps TRBD1 as D (5 bases). This CDR3 is built from 13 residues. Trimming stripped 7 bases from V and 0 bases from J, with 6 bases between. Per the germline V gene, CDR1 is SEHNR and CDR2 is FQNEAQ (reference sequence). Here the CDR3 DNA reads TGTGCCAGCACAGGGACAACTAATGAAAAACTGTTTTTT. This gives the protein CASTGTTNEKLFF.

The chain carries TRBV10-3 and TRBJ1-6; no reliable D call. The germline V gene encodes CDR1 ENHRY and CDR2 SYGVKD. The CDR3 spans 16 residues. The V gene lost 0 bases and the J gene lost 8 bases, with 14 bases spanning the gap. The CDR3 region is CAISESKTDIDSPLHF. The CDR3, as DNA: TGTGCCATCAGTGAGTCGAAGACGGATATTGATTCACCCCTCCACTTT.

The rearrangement joins TRBV2 to TRBJ1-5; D perhaps matches TRBD1 (6 bases). This CDR3 is 15 amino acids long. Germline loops: CDR1 SNHLY, CDR2 FYNNEI. The V end was cut by 8 bases, the J end by 7 bases, with 21 bases between. The CDR3 reads CASGGATFLRQPQHF. CDR3 DNA: TGTGCCAGCGGGGGCGCCACCTTCCTAAGGCAGCCCCAGCATTTT.

The CDR3 DNA reads as TGTGCCACCCATCTAACTCAGACAGGTTGGGGTGAGCAGTTCTTC. Protein sequence: CATHLTQTGWGEQFF. The chain links TRBV21-1 to TRBJ2-1; the table gives TRBD1 as D, unverified against the DNA. TRBV21-1 is a recognized pseudogene. CDR3 length equals 15 residues.

The rearrangement joins TRBV5-1 to TRBJ2-5; no clear D gene. CDR3 length: 13 residues. V gave up 0 bases and J gave up 1 base, with 4 bases separating them. The germline V gene has CDR1 SGHRS and CDR2 YFSETQ. The CDR3 reads CASSLEGQETQYF. CDR3 in DNA: TGCGCCAGCAGCTTGGAAGGCCAAGAGACCCAGTACTTC.

The gene calls are TRBV10-3 and TRBJ2-2; 7 bases match TRBD1. The CDR3 loop spans 18 amino acids. Germline trimming cut 4 bases from V and 0 bases from J; bases unmatched to any gene: 11. Germline V gene lookup returns CDR1 ENHRY and CDR2 SYGVKD. The CDR3 bases are TGTGCCATCAGTGTAAAGGGGGCGAAGATCGCGAACACCGGGGAGCTGTTTTTT. Amino acids: CAISVKGAKIANTGELFF.

J is TRBJ1-4 and V is TRBV4-1, with a weak D call TRBD1 (5 bases). The germline V and J ends were trimmed by 4 bases and 7 bases, with 16 bases remaining between them. Germline V gene data show CDR1 as MGHRA and CDR2 as YSYEKL. This CDR3 region has 15 residues. The CDR3 DNA is TGCGCCAGCAGCCTCCCAGGGTTGAGGGGTGAAAAACTGTTTTTT. This gives the protein CASSLPGLRGEKLFF.

The V gene is TRBV12-5, the J gene TRBJ1-2; the match to TRBD1 covers 10 bases. V lost 5 bases to trimming and J lost 0 bases; unmatched junction nucleotides: 15. The CDR3 contains 19 residues. Germline V gene sequence: CDR1 LGHNT, CDR2 FRNRAP. The CDR3 protein is CASGQTLTGGRSANYGYTF. In DNA form, the CDR3 reads TGTGCTAGTGGTCAGACACTGACAGGGGGCCGTTCAGCTAACTATGGCTACACCTTC.

The V call is TRBV4-3, the J call TRBJ2-1, with D perhaps TRBD2 (7 bases). V lost 5 bases and J lost 8, with 16 bases in between. Germline V gives CDR1 LGHNA, CDR2 YSLEER. This CDR3 region has 14 residues. CDR3 sequence reads: CASSWRGQGDEQFF. The CDR3 DNA follows: TGCGCCAGCAGCTGGCGGGGGCAAGGCGATGAGCAGTTCTTC.

The chain joins TRBV19 to TRBJ1-2; D is undetermined. CDR1 is LNHDA, CDR2 SQIVND, per germline (reference sequence). V lost 4 bases, J lost 0 bases, and 15 bases lay in between. The CDR3 totals 16 residues. CDR3 loop: CASSTPGLGTNYGYTF. CDR3 in DNA: TGTGCCAGTAGTACGCCCGGTCTGGGGACTAACTATGGCTACACCTTC.

This sequence joins TRBV19 and TRBJ2-1, with 12 bases matching TRBD2. The length of the CDR3 is 15 residues. The J segment lost 9 bases and the V segment lost 4 bases, leaving 7 bases of the junction unmatched. The V gene's germline CDR1 is LNHDA and CDR2 SQIVND (reference sequence). The CDR3 protein is CASSTLAGGGSEQFF. CDR3 sequence (DNA): TGTGCCAGTAGTACCCTAGCGGGGGGGGGTTCTGAGCAGTTCTTC.